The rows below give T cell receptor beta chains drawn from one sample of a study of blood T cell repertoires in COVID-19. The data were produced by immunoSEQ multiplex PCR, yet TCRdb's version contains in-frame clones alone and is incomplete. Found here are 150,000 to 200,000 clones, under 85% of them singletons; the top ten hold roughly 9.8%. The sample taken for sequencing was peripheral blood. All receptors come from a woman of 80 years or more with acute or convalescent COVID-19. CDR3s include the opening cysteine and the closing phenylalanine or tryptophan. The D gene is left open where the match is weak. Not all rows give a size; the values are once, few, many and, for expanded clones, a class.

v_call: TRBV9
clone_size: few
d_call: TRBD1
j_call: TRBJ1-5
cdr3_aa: CASSATGVYNQPQHF
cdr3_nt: TGTGCCAGCAGCGCAACAGGGGTCTATAATCAGCCCCAGCATTTT

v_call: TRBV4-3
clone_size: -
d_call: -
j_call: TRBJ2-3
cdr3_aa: CASSQRTGQTDTQYF
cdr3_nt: TGCGCCAGCAGCCAACGGACGGGACAAACAGATACGCAGTATTTT

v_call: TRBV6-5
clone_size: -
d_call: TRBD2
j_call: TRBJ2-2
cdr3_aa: CASCMPGGFF
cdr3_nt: TGTGCCAGCTGCATGCCGGGGGGGTTTTTT

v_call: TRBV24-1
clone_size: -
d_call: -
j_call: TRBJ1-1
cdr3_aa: CATRPTGDTEAFF
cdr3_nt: TGTGCCACCAGGCCAACCGGGGACACTGAAGCTTTCTTT

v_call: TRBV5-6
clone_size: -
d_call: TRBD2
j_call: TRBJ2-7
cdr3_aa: CASSLGGAQFYEQYF
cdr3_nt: TGTGCCAGCAGCCTCGGGGGGGCTCAATTCTACGAGCAGTACTTC

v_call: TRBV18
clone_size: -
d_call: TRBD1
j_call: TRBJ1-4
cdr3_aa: CASSHSRGFANEKLFF
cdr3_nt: TGTGCCAGCTCTCACAGCAGGGGGTTTGCTAATGAAAAACTGTTTTTT

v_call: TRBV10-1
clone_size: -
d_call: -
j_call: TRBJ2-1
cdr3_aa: CASSESTASSYNEQFF
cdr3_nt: TGCGCCAGCAGTGAGTCCACGGCTAGCTCCTACAATGAGCAGTTCTTC

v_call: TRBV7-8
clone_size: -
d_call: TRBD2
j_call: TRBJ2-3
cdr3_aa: CASSFRGSGGAKDTQYF
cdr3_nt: TGTGCCAGCAGCTTTCGGGGTAGCGGGGGGGCTAAAGATACGCAGTATTTT

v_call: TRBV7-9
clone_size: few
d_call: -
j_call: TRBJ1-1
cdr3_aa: CASTDSGREAFF
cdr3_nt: TGTGCCAGCACCGACTCGGGAAGGGAGGCTTTCTTT

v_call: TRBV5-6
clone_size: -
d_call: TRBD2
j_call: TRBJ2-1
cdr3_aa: CASIHKGSGGYNEQFF
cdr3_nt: TGTGCCAGCATCCACAAAGGCAGCGGGGGCTACAATGAGCAGTTCTTC

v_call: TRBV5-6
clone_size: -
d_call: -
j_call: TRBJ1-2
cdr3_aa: CASSPAGYGYTF
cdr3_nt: TGTGCCAGCAGCCCGGCAGGGTATGGCTACACCTTC

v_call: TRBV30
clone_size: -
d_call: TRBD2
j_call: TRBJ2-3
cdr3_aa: CASRAGGGTQYF
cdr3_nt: TGTGCCAGCCGGGCGGGAGGTGGTACGCAGTATTTT

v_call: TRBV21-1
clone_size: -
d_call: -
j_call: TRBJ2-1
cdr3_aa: CASTPQGGVSYNEQFF
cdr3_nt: TGTGCCAGCACCCCCCAAGGGGGGGTCTCCTACAATGAGCAGTTCTTC

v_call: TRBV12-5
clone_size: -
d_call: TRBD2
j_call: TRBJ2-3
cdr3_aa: CASGLTSGGASTDTQYF
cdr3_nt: TGTGCTAGTGGTTTAACTAGCGGGGGGGCCTCCACAGATACGCAGTATTTT

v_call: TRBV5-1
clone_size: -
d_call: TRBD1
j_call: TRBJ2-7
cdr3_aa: CASSLGTGGTYEQYF
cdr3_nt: TGCGCCAGCAGCTTGGGGACAGGTGGGACATACGAGCAGTACTTC

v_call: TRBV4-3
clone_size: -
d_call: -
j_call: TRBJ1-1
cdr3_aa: CASSQWGAEAFF
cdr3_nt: TGCGCCAGCAGCCAATGGGGGGCTGAAGCTTTCTTT

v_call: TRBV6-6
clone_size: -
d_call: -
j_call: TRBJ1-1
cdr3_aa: CASSYAGEAFF
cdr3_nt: TGTGCCAGCAGTTACGCAGGTGAAGCTTTCTTT

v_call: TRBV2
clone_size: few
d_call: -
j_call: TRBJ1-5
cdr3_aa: CASSEDVQGGQPQHF
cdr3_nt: TGTGCCAGCAGTGAAGACGTTCAGGGCGGTCAGCCCCAGCATTTT

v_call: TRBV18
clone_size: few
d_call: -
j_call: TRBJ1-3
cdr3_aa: CASSPTGNSGNTIYF
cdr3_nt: TGTGCCAGCTCACCGACAGGAAACTCTGGAAACACCATATATTTT

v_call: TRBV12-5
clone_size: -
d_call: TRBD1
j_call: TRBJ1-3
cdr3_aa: CASGLTGGGNTIYF
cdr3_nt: TGTGCTAGTGGTTTGACAGGGGGGGGAAACACCATATATTTT

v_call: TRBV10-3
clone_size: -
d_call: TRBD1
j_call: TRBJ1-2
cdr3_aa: CAISGGTGLNYGYTF
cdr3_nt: TGTGCCATCAGTGGAGGGACAGGACTTAACTATGGCTACACCTTC

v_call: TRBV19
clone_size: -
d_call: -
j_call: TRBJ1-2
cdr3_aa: CASSIMAREGYGYTF
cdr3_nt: TGTGCCAGTAGTATAATGGCCAGGGAGGGTTATGGCTACACCTTC

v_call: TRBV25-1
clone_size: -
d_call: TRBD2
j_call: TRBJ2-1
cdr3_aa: CATRPAGAYNEQFF
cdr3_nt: TGTGCCACCCGCCCAGCGGGGGCTTACAATGAGCAGTTCTTC

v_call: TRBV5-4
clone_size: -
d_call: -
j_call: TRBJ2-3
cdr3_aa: CASSLASTDTQYF
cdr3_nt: TGTGCCAGCAGCTTGGCCTCCACAGATACGCAGTATTTT

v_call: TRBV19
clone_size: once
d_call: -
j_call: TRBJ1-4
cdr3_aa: CASSRAAWEKLFF
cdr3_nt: TGTGCCAGTTCGCGGGCTGCGTGGGAAAAACTGTTTTTT

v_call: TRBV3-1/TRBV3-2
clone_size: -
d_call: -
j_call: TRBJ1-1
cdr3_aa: CASSQVFLNTEAFF
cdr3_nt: TGTGCCAGCAGCCAAGTATTTTTGAACACTGAAGCTTTCTTT

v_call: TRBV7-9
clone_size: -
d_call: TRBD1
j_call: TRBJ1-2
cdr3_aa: CASSTAGQGPSSSYGYTF
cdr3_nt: TGTGCCAGCAGCACAGCGGGACAGGGTCCCTCCTCCAGCTATGGCTACACCTTC

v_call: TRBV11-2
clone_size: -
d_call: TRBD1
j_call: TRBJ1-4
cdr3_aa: CASSLEGQGSEKLFF
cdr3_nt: TGTGCCAGCAGCTTGGAGGGACAGGGAAGCGAAAAACTGTTTTTT